Given below is one T cell receptor beta chain in context. The sample comes from a study of blood T cell repertoires in COVID-19. Trimming took 5 bases from V and 6 from J, leaving 19 bases between them. The CDR3 is made up of 15 amino acids. The germline CDR1 and CDR2 sequences are SGHTA and FQGNSA. TCRdb keeps only in-frame clones here, not all; method: immunoSEQ multiplex PCR. The sample consists of about 50,000 clones, 65% to 85% of them appearing once. The receptor's source is a man in his sixties or seventies with active or convalescent COVID-19. Sequenced: peripheral blood. The chain recombines TRBV7-2 with TRBJ1-2; D is perhaps TRBD1 (5 bases). CDR3 protein: CASSHHRNRLDGYTF. The CDR3 bases are TGTGCCAGCAGCCACCACAGGAATAGGCTGGATGGCTACACCTTC.